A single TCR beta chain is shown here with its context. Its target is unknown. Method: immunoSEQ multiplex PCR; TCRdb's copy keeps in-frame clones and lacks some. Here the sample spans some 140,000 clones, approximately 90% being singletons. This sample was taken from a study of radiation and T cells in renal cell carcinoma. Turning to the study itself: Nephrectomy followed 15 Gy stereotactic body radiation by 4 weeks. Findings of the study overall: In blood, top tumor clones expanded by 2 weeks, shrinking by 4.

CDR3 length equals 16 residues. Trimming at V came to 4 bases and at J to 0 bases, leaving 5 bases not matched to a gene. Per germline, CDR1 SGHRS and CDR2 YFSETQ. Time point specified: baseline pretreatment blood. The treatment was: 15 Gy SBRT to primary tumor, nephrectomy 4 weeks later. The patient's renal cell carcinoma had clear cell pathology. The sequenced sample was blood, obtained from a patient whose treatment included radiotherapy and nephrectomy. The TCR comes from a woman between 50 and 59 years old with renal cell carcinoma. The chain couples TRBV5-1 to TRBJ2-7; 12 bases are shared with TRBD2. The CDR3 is CASSLRTSGASYEQYF. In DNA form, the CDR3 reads TGCGCCAGCAGCCTTCGGACTAGCGGGGCCTCCTACGAGCAGTACTTC.